A single sample is the source of the 16 T cell receptor beta chains below, sequenced in a study of beta chain features in type 1 diabetes. Study outcomes and limitations: TCRB CDR3s from Type 1 diabetes patients were moderately but significantly shorter in all four CD4+ subsets.

These receptors' antigens are unknown. Sequencing targeted expressed TCRB transcripts, as all isolated RNA had been reverse transcribed. Sequencing used immunoSEQ multiplex PCR; TCRdb keeps in-frame clones, though not all of them. The sample contains around 650,000 clones, under 15% of which appear only once. The sample was naive CD4+ T cells from blood. Receptors were obtained from a man aged 25-45 years with type 1 diabetes.

This sequence joins TRBV7-2 and TRBJ2-5; TRBD2 matches at 7 bases. Germline CDR1 is SGHTA and CDR2 is FQGNSA. The CDR3 totals 14 residues. The junction had 8 bases not matched to a gene; V was cut back by 8 bases and J by 2 bases. The CDR3 coding sequence is TGTGCCAGCCTAACTAGCGCTAATCAAGAGACCCAGTACTTC. Translated: CASLTSANQETQYF.

The table lists this clone with a few counts. The genes are TRBV7-9 and TRBJ1-2, with TRBD1 identical over 7 bases. The CDR3 covers 14 residues. J was trimmed by 4 bases and V by 6 bases; bases with no gene match: 8. Germline-derived CDR1 and CDR2 are SEHNR and FQNEAQ (reference sequence). The CDR3 spells CASRYTGAGYGYTF. The CDR3 DNA follows: TGTGCCAGCAGATATACAGGGGCGGGCTATGGCTACACCTTC.

The chain joins TRBV5-1 to TRBJ2-3; D may be TRBD2 (5 bases). Trimming shortened V by 4 bases and J by 0 bases, and 15 bases separated the two germline ends. Germline V gives CDR1 SGHRS, CDR2 YFSETQ. The CDR3 loop spans 16 amino acids. The CDR3 here is CASSRARWESTDTQYF. CDR3 bases: TGCGCCAGCAGCCGTGCTAGATGGGAGAGCACAGATACGCAGTATTTT.

V gene TRBV4-3 combines with J gene TRBJ2-3; 8 bases are a match to TRBD2. After removal of 3 bases from V and 2 bases from J, the junction contained 4 bases not matched to a gene. The CDR3 has 15 amino acids. The germline CDR1 and CDR2 sequences are LGHNA and YSLEER. The CDR3, as DNA: TGCGCCAGCAGCCAGAGCGGGGGTTTCACAGATACGCAGTATTTT. This encodes CASSQSGGFTDTQYF.

The chain is built from TRBV29-1 and TRBJ2-5; 8 bases match TRBD1. The DNA matches TRBJ2-7 better at its end, which makes the J call doubtful. The germline V gene has CDR1 SQVTM and CDR2 ANQGSEA. CDR3 size: 12 residues. The CDR3 DNA sequence: TGCAGCGTTAGATCAGGGGGCTCCGAGCAGTACTTC. Translated: CSVRSGGSEQYF.

This chain joins TRBV10-3 and TRBJ2-3; 11 nucleotides match TRBD2. J gave up 5 bases and V 5 bases, and 3 bases lay outside the gene matches. CDR1 is ENHRY and CDR2 is SYGVKD in the germline V gene. CDR3 length equals 14 residues. CDR3 loop: CAISLAGGGDTQYF. The CDR3 bases are TGTGCCATCAGTCTAGCGGGGGGCGGAGATACGCAGTATTTT.

The chain combines TRBV6-5 with TRBJ1-2; 7 bases match TRBD1. Germline CDR1 MNHEY, CDR2 SVGAGI. The CDR3 has 14 residues. V lost 6 bases, J lost 4 bases, and 8 bases stayed unmatched. CDR3 sequence (DNA): TGTGCCAGCAGCCTAGACAGGGCCGGCTATGGCTACACCTTC. It encodes CASSLDRAGYGYTF.

This clone has just a few counts. The gene calls are TRBV7-8 and TRBJ2-1; D gene ambiguous. The length of the CDR3 is 14 residues. In germline, CDR1 is SGHVS, CDR2 FQNEAQ. The V end was cut by 5 bases, the J end by 9 bases, with 17 bases between. DNA for the CDR3: TGTGCCAGCAGCCTAAGTAACCGGGCCCTTGAGCAGTTCTTC. It translates to CASSLSNRALEQFF.

This clone was recorded a few times. The chain employs TRBV5-6 and TRBJ2-7; 9 bases map to TRBD2. This CDR3 is built from 14 residues. Trimming removed 5 bases from V and 5 bases from J; junction bases left unmatched: 8. Germline CDR1 is SGHDT and CDR2 is YYEEEE. The CDR3 sequence is CASSSPGTSHEQYF. Written as DNA, the CDR3 is TGTGCCAGCAGTTCACCCGGGACTAGCCACGAGCAGTACTTC.

This clone has only a few counts. The rearrangement uses TRBV5-1 and TRBJ1-6; D is unclear. The CDR3 totals 16 residues. The germline V and J ends were trimmed by 5 bases and 13 bases, with 25 bases remaining between them. The V gene's germline CDR1 is SGHRS and CDR2 YFSETQ. The CDR3 bases are TGCGCCAGCAGTCTCGGAGGAGGGAACTCCTTGGGGCCCCTCCACTTT. The encoded protein is CASSLGGGNSLGPLHF.

V gene TRBV7-9 combines with J gene TRBJ1-2; D possibly corresponds to TRBD1 (5 bases). The ends were cut back, 3 bases at V and 8 bases at J, with 13 bases in the middle. Germline V gene data show CDR1 as SEHNR and CDR2 as FQNEAQ (reference sequence). The CDR3 length is 13 residues. The CDR3: CASSLEGRGGYTF. DNA of the CDR3: TGTGCCAGCAGCTTGGAGGGACGCGGAGGCTACACCTTC.

In DNA, the CDR3 is TGTGCCTGGACAGGGGGCTCAGATACGCAGTATTTT. It yields the protein CAWTGGSDTQYF. This chain links TRBV30 with TRBJ2-3; 8 bases are shared with TRBD1. The V gene's germline CDR1 is GTSNPN and CDR2 SVGIG (reference sequence). V gave up 4 bases and J gave up 4 bases; unmatched junction bases: 1. CDR3 length equals 12 residues.

The genes are TRBV6-1 and TRBJ2-3; D remains ambiguous. Germline V lookup: CDR1 MNHNS, CDR2 SASEGT. The CDR3 totals 11 residues. Trimming stripped 5 bases from V and 13 bases from J, with 13 bases between. The CDR3 reads CASSSSRTEYF. Here the CDR3 DNA reads TGTGCCAGCAGTTCTTCCCGGACGGAGTATTTT.

This chain links TRBV5-6 with TRBJ2-5; TRBD2 might be the D (5 bases). Per germline, CDR1 SGHDT and CDR2 YYEEEE. The CDR3 is made up of 14 amino acids. V was clipped by 7 bases and J by 5 bases, with 18 bases between them. The CDR3 DNA sequence: TGTGCCAGCCGCGGTAGGGCGGGTGGGGAGACCCAGTACTTC. Its translation: CASRGRAGGETQYF.

The V and J genes are TRBV25-1 and TRBJ1-5, with 7 nucleotides matching TRBD1. Germline CDR1 and CDR2: MGHDK and SYGVNS. The trim removed 2 bases at V and 0 bases at J, leaving 1 base unmatched. CDR3 length: 15 amino acids. The CDR3 protein is CASSEDRVSNQPQHF. In nucleotides, the CDR3 is TGTGCCAGCAGTGAAGACAGGGTTAGCAATCAGCCCCAGCATTTT.

This clone was counted between two and nine times. The rearrangement joins TRBV6-1 to TRBJ2-7; D may be TRBD1 (6 bases). The germline gives CDR1 MNHNS, CDR2 SASEGT. This CDR3 region has 14 residues. With 3 bases removed from V and 0 bases from J, the gap between germline ends came to 9 bases. This chain's CDR3 is CASSETGNSYEQYF. In DNA form, the CDR3 reads TGTGCCAGCAGTGAGACAGGAAACTCCTACGAGCAGTACTTC.